A single sample gave rise to the 17 T cell receptor beta chains below, sequenced in a study of CD8 T cells in Susac syndrome. RNA totalling roughly 0.45 to 1 ug underwent reverse transcription with random hexamers. TCRdb independently ran MiXCR on the immunoSEQ multiplex PCR reads; one entry per CDR3 protein. Here the sample spans some 99,000 distinct CDR3 sequences, roughly 95% being singletons. Sequences were obtained from CD4+ T cells from PBMCs. The receptors stem from a human donor in good health.

This chain links TRBV3-1 with TRBJ2-7; TRBD2 might be the D (6 bases). In germline, CDR1 is LGHDT, CDR2 YNNKEL (reference sequence). Trimming pared 0 bases from V and 2 bases from J, leaving 11 bases between. The CDR3 loop spans 15 amino acids. The CDR3 is CASSQDRGATYEQYF. The CDR3 DNA is TGTGCCAGCAGCCAAGACCGCGGGGCAACCTACGAGCAGTACTTC.

This chain links TRBV28 with TRBJ2-3; the D call may be TRBD1 or TRBD2 (5 bases each). The length of the CDR3 is 15 residues. Germline values: CDR1 MDHEN, CDR2 SYDVKM. Between the trimmed V and J ends, which lost 3 bases and 5 bases, there was a span of 15 bases. The DNA for the CDR3 is TGTGCCAGCAGTTTTTCGGGACGGGTGGTAGATACGCAGTATTTT. It specifies CASSFSGRVVDTQYF.

The rearrangement links TRBV28 to TRBJ2-4; D remains ambiguous. With 6 bases removed from V and 0 bases from J, the gap between germline ends came to 12 bases. The CDR3 sequence is 15 residues long. Germline-derived CDR1 and CDR2 are MDHEN and SYDVKM. This chain's CDR3 is CASSTSGVAKNIQYF. In DNA form, the CDR3 reads TGTGCCAGCAGCACCTCGGGTGTAGCCAAAAACATTCAGTACTTC.

This chain links TRBV6-1 with TRBJ2-1; 10 bases align to TRBD2. Looked up from germline, CDR1 is MNHNS and CDR2 is SASEGT. The CDR3 loop spans 15 amino acids. The V and J ends lost 0 bases and 4 bases, in that order; junction bases with no gene match: 0. The CDR3 is CASSEASGGYNEQFF. The CDR3 nucleotides are TGTGCCAGCAGTGAAGCTAGCGGGGGGTACAATGAGCAGTTCTTC.

The chain recombines TRBV20-1 with TRBJ2-6; D gene ambiguous. Trimming pared 3 bases from V and 0 bases from J, leaving 6 bases between. Germline V CDR1 and CDR2: DFQATT, SNEGSKA (reference sequence). The CDR3 loop spans 14 amino acids. The CDR3 protein is CSASGFSGANVLTF. CDR3 DNA: TGCAGTGCTAGCGGCTTCTCTGGGGCCAACGTCCTGACTTTC.

J is TRBJ1-2 and V is TRBV6-5; 8 bases are shared with TRBD1. J gave up 7 bases and V 6 bases, and 13 bases lay outside the gene matches. This CDR3 is 15 amino acids long. The germline V gene encodes CDR1 MNHEY and CDR2 SVGAGI. The CDR3 DNA follows: TGTGCCAGCAGCCCCGACAGGGGCCCATCGGGTGGCTACACCTTC. This gives the protein CASSPDRGPSGGYTF.

The chain recombines TRBV7-6 with TRBJ2-1, with D perhaps matching TRBD2 (6 bases). This CDR3 contains 16 residues. Trimming removed 4 bases from V and 4 bases from J, with 17 bases in between. Germline loops: CDR1 SGHVS, CDR2 FNYEAQ. Here the CDR3 DNA reads TGTGCCAGCAGCTCCCTCGGGGGAGAGTTTTACAATGAGCAGTTCTTC. This encodes CASSSLGGEFYNEQFF.

The rearrangement links TRBV5-1 to TRBJ2-7; D could derive from TRBD1 or TRBD2 (5 bases each). Germline V gives CDR1 SGHRS, CDR2 YFSETQ. The V and J ends lost 0 bases and 3 bases respectively, with 16 bases between them. The CDR3 runs 16 residues. The DNA for the CDR3 is TGCGCCAGCAGCTTGGCGCCGGTGGGGGTCCTCTACGAGCAGTACTTC. Protein: CASSLAPVGVLYEQYF.

A single count supports this clonotype. The J gene is TRBJ1-2, the V gene TRBV6-5; D call uncertain. Germline assignment: CDR1 MNHEY and CDR2 SVGAGI. CDR3 size: 13 residues. Trimming took 9 bases from V and 1 from J, leaving 12 bases between them. CDR3 in amino acids: CARKSGHNYGYTF. The CDR3 region has the DNA TGTGCCAGAAAATCCGGCCATAACTATGGCTACACCTTC.

The chain joins TRBV7-9 to TRBJ1-1; D is unresolved. The CDR3 length is 14 residues. Trimming left V 1 base short and J 1 base short, with 7 bases between. The germline V gene encodes CDR1 SEHNR and CDR2 FQNEAQ (reference sequence). The CDR3 spells CASSLDGGNTEAFF. The CDR3 DNA is TGTGCCAGCAGCTTAGATGGAGGGAACACTGAAGCTTTCTTT.

This chain joins TRBV12-3 or TRBV12-4 and TRBJ1-5; a possible D gene is TRBD1 (6 bases). The CDR3 runs 15 residues. V lost 1 base and J 5 bases, leaving 12 bases between the germline ends. The CDR3 sequence: CASSLVSAGDQPQHF. DNA for the CDR3: TGTGCCAGCAGTTTAGTGAGCGCAGGGGATCAGCCCCAGCATTTT.

This sequence joins TRBV24-1 and TRBJ1-5, with D perhaps matching TRBD1 (6 bases). Germline CDR1 is KGHDR and CDR2 is SFDVKD. CDR3 length: 13 residues. V was clipped by 6 bases and J by 5 bases, with 10 bases between them. CDR3 coding DNA: TGTGCCACCAGTTGGGGGGCGGATCAGCCCCAGCATTTT. This encodes CATSWGADQPQHF.

The rearrangement uses TRBV6-1 and TRBJ1-1; no clear D gene. This CDR3 comprises 16 residues. Germline values: CDR1 MNHNS, CDR2 SASEGT. V dropped 7 bases and J dropped 0 bases, with 18 bases sitting between them. CDR3 nucleotide sequence: TGTGCCAGCAAACCGAGTCAGGAACTTTTGAACACTGAAGCTTTCTTT. Translation: CASKPSQELLNTEAFF.

This chain uses TRBV7-8 with TRBJ2-5, with 7 bases lining up with TRBD2. The CDR3 consists of 15 residues. CDR1 and CDR2 (germline): SGHVS, FQNEAQ. With 6 bases clipped from V and 3 bases from J, the junction kept 10 bases outside the gene matches. The DNA for the CDR3 is TGTGCCAGCAGTCTTAGGCCCCGGGGGGAAGAGACCCAGTACTTC. It is translated as CASSLRPRGEETQYF.

This chain connects TRBV4-2 to TRBJ2-7, with TRBD2 identical over 7 bases. Per the germline V gene, CDR1 is LGHNA and CDR2 is YNFKEQ. This CDR3 region has 17 residues. V dropped 3 bases and J dropped 0; count of bases not matched to a gene: 11. The CDR3 protein is CASSHPRGRGSSYEQYF. The CDR3 DNA reads as TGTGCCAGCAGCCACCCGCGCGGGAGAGGGAGCTCCTACGAGCAGTACTTC.

The gene calls are TRBV7-8 and TRBJ2-7; D is undetermined. The CDR3 length is 15 residues. The germline V gene encodes CDR1 SGHVS and CDR2 FQNEAQ. The ends were cut back, 5 bases at V and 3 bases at J, with 17 bases in the middle. The CDR3: CASSPQAIPGYEQYF. CDR3 bases: TGTGCCAGCAGCCCTCAAGCGATTCCCGGCTACGAGCAGTACTTC.

The CDR3 DNA reads TGTGCCAGCATGTCTAGGCAGACCCAGTACTTC. Its translation is CASMSRQTQYF. This chain links TRBV3-1 with TRBJ2-5; D uncertain. CDR3 length: 11 amino acids. The germline V and J ends were trimmed by 7 bases and 6 bases, with 9 bases remaining between them. Germline CDR1 LGHDT, CDR2 YNNKEL (reference sequence).